The 25 T cell receptor beta chains given below trace back to one sample, sequenced in a study of cytomegalovirus exposure and HLA in healthy donors. Libraries were prepared by immunoSEQ multiplex PCR; TCRdb keeps only in-frame clonotypes and omits some of them. The sample includes roughly 140,000 clones, around 84% of them seen just once. Sequencing used PBMCs. These receptors were obtained from a man between 18 and 29 years old in good health and CMV-seropositive.

The chain links TRBV6-1 to TRBJ1-2; 10 bases are shared with TRBD1. Unmatched junction bases numbered 3, after V lost 5 bases and J lost 6 bases. The CDR3 runs 13 residues. Germline loops: CDR1 MNHNS, CDR2 SASEGT. DNA of the CDR3: TGTGCCAGCAGTTCGACAGGGGGCCATGGCTACACCTTC. Protein: CASSSTGGHGYTF.

The V gene is TRBV19, the J gene TRBJ2-1; maybe TRBD2 (5 bases). Germline V gene data show CDR1 as LNHDA and CDR2 as SQIVND (reference sequence). V was cut by 1 base and J by 7 bases, with 5 bases left in between. There are 12 residues in the CDR3. CDR3 region: CASSIGRNEQFF. CDR3 bases: TGTGCCAGTAGTATAGGGAGGAATGAGCAGTTCTTC.

With regard to this clone: Other DNA sequences of this sample code for an identical CDR3. The chain uses TRBV19 and TRBJ1-2, with 7 bases matching TRBD1. Trimming took 8 bases from V and 11 from J; bases not matched to a gene: 8. The V gene's germline CDR1 is LNHDA and CDR2 SQIVND (reference sequence). The CDR3 extends over 11 amino acids. CDR3 bases: TGTGCCAGTCGGACAGGCGGAGGTTACACCTTC. It is translated as CASRTGGGYTF. The variable domain in full, completed from reference TRBV19 and TRBJ1-2, reads DGGITQSPKYLFRKEGQNVTLSCEQNLNHDAMYWYRQDPGQGLRLIYYSQIVNDFQKGDIAEGYSVSREKKESFPLTVTSAQKNPTAFYLCASRTGGGYTFGSGTRLTVV.

The gene calls are TRBV5-1 and TRBJ2-2, with D possibly matching TRBD2 (6 bases). From germline, CDR1 is SGHRS and CDR2 YFSETQ. The germline V and J ends were trimmed by 3 bases and 4 bases, with 19 bases remaining between them. The CDR3 has 17 residues. As DNA, the CDR3 is TGCGCCAGCAGCTCCCGGGGGAGAACGCAGGGCACCGGGGAGCTGTTTTTT. Its translation is CASSSRGRTQGTGELFF. Full variable domain (missing parts from reference TRBV5-1 and TRBJ2-2): KAGVTQTPRYLIKTRGQQVTLSCSPISGHRSVSWYQQTPGQGLQFLFEYFSETQRNKGNFPGRFSGRQFSNSRSEMNVSTLELGDSALYLCASSSRGRTQGTGELFFGEGSRLTVL.

CDR3 coding DNA: TGTGCCAGCAGCGCCCGGACAGGGGAAGTAGCTGGGGCCAACGTCCTGACTTTC. The encoded protein is CASSARTGEVAGANVLTF. The chain carries TRBV9 and TRBJ2-6, with 9 bases fitting TRBD1. The length of the CDR3 is 18 residues. The J segment lost 2 bases and the V segment lost 3 bases, leaving 9 bases of the junction unmatched. In germline, CDR1 is SGDLS, CDR2 YYNGEE. The full variable domain, its missing parts supplied by reference TRBV9 and TRBJ2-6, is DSGVTQTPKHLITATGQRVTLRCSPRSGDLSVYWYQQSLDQGLQFLIQYYNGEERAKGNILERFSAQQFPDLHSELNLSSLELGDSALYFCASSARTGEVAGANVLTFGAGSRLTVL.

This clone was seen a single time. The CDR3 region has the DNA TGTGCCATCAGACGGGACAGTAACTATGGCTACACCTTC. It is translated as CAIRRDSNYGYTF. The chain combines TRBV10-3 with TRBJ1-2, with TRBD1 matching 7 bases. Trimming at V came to 6 bases and at J to 1 base, leaving 2 bases not matched to a gene. Germline loops: CDR1 ENHRY, CDR2 SYGVKD. This CDR3 spans 13 amino acids.

This clone was counted a single time. This chain uses TRBV6-1 with TRBJ2-5, with D possibly being TRBD2 (7 bases). From germline, CDR1 is MNHNS and CDR2 SASEGT. Deletions cut 1 base from V and 5 bases from J, with 11 bases between. The CDR3 length is 14 residues. The CDR3 DNA sequence: TGTGCCAGCAGTGAAGGGGGGGGGCGCGAGACCCAGTACTTC. This translates into CASSEGGGRETQYF.

The CDR3 spells CASSVIGTGGNNEQFF. The CDR3 nucleotides read TGTGCCAGCAGCGTAATCGGTACGGGGGGTAACAATGAGCAGTTCTTC. The gene calls are TRBV9 and TRBJ2-1; TRBD2 aligns across 7 bases. The J segment lost 5 bases and the V segment lost 1 base, leaving 9 bases of the junction unmatched. This CDR3 has 16 amino acids. Germline V gene sequence: CDR1 SGDLS, CDR2 YYNGEE.

The chain couples TRBV28 to TRBJ2-5, with TRBD2 as a possible D gene (6 bases). CDR3 length equals 15 residues. V was trimmed by 1 base and J by 1 base, leaving 10 bases between them. Per germline, CDR1 MDHEN and CDR2 SYDVKM. CDR3 amino acids: CASSLSPSAQETQYF. The CDR3 bases are TGTGCCAGCAGTTTATCCCCTAGCGCCCAAGAGACCCAGTACTTC.

This chain connects TRBV30 to TRBJ2-4, with 7 bases identical to TRBD2. Germline V lookup: CDR1 GTSNPN, CDR2 SVGIG (reference sequence). The CDR3 sequence is 16 residues long. Trimming took 3 bases from V and 2 from J; bases not matched to a gene: 10. The CDR3 sequence is CAWRAGTGTTKNIQYF. The CDR3 DNA follows: TGTGCCTGGAGGGCGGGAACCGGGACTACCAAAAACATTCAGTACTTC.

This chain links TRBV4-2 with TRBJ1-5; D unclear. Germline V CDR1 and CDR2: LGHNA, YNFKEQ. CDR3 length: 13 amino acids. Between the trimmed V and J ends, which lost 2 bases and 11 bases, there was a span of 13 bases. The DNA of the CDR3 is TGTGCCAGCAGCCAATTCCTAGCCCAGTCCCAGCATTTT. This gives the protein CASSQFLAQSQHF.

The chain carries TRBV28 and TRBJ2-1; D is uncertain. The CDR3 consists of 12 residues. Germline values: CDR1 MDHEN, CDR2 SYDVKM. Trimming took off 3 bases at V and 10 bases at J, with 10 bases between the two ends. This chain's CDR3 is CASSLVSSEQFF. CDR3 bases: TGTGCCAGCAGTTTGGTGAGTAGCGAGCAGTTCTTC.

The genes are TRBV2 and TRBJ1-4; 7 bases align to TRBD1. The V and J ends lost 6 bases and 3 bases, in that order; junction bases with no gene match: 4. The CDR3 length is 14 residues. Germline V lookup: CDR1 SNHLY, CDR2 FYNNEI. The CDR3 loop is CASRTGTANEKLFF. The CDR3 region has the DNA TGTGCCAGCAGGACCGGGACAGCTAATGAAAAACTGTTTTTT.

The chain couples TRBV2 to TRBJ2-3; D perhaps matches TRBD1 (6 bases). Trimming took 6 bases from V and 3 from J, leaving 19 bases between them. This CDR3 is 16 amino acids long. From germline, CDR1 is SNHLY and CDR2 FYNNEI. The CDR3 region has the DNA TGTGCCAGCAGCAGAACAGGGAGCCGGTGGACAGATACGCAGTATTTT. Translated: CASSRTGSRWTDTQYF.

This chain uses TRBV5-4 with TRBJ2-5; the match to TRBD2 covers 15 bases. Unmatched junction bases numbered 5, after V lost 2 bases and J lost 6 bases. CDR1 and CDR2 (germline): SGHNT, YYREEE (reference sequence). CDR3 length: 16 amino acids. The CDR3 loop is CASSLRTSGGGKTQYF. Written as DNA, the CDR3 is TGTGCCAGCAGCTTACGGACTAGCGGGGGGGGGAAGACCCAGTACTTC.

The chain joins TRBV19 to TRBJ1-4, with 8 bases lining up with TRBD1. Germline assignment: CDR1 LNHDA and CDR2 SQIVND (reference sequence). Germline trimming cut 2 bases from V and 4 bases from J; bases unmatched to any gene: 6. This CDR3 has 16 residues. The DNA for the CDR3 is TGTGCCAGTAGTATACGTTGGACAGGGTTTAATGAAAAACTGTTTTTT. Its protein product is CASSIRWTGFNEKLFF.

This sequence joins TRBV5-1 and TRBJ1-1; possibly TRBD1 for D (6 bases). V gave up 4 bases and J gave up 7 bases, with 17 bases separating them. Germline assignment: CDR1 SGHRS and CDR2 YFSETQ. The CDR3 length is 14 residues. CDR3: CASSETGGRHEAFF. CDR3 bases: TGCGCCAGCAGCGAGACCGGGGGGCGTCATGAAGCTTTCTTT.

The chain recombines TRBV5-6 with TRBJ1-2; D remains ambiguous. This CDR3 is 13 amino acids long. V lost 0 bases and J 4 bases, leaving 7 bases between the germline ends. The V gene's germline CDR1 is SGHDT and CDR2 YYEEEE. The CDR3 coding sequence is TGTGCCAGCAGCTTGGGCACTCCCTATGGCTACACCTTC. Amino acids: CASSLGTPYGYTF. The variable domain in full, with the rest retrieved from reference TRBV5-6 and TRBJ1-2, is DAGVTQSPTHLIKTRGQQVTLRCSPKSGHDTVSWYQQALGQGPQFIFQYYEEEERQRGNFPDRFSGHQFPNYSSELNVNALLLGDSALYLCASSLGTPYGYTFGSGTRLTVV.

The chain joins TRBV27 to TRBJ2-1, with D tentatively TRBD2 (7 bases). V dropped 5 bases and J dropped 6 bases, with 17 bases sitting between them. The CDR3 extends over 15 amino acids. Germline CDR1 MNHEY, CDR2 SMNVEV (reference sequence). The CDR3: CASSPRGGVPNEQFF. In DNA form, the CDR3 reads TGTGCCAGCAGTCCTAGGGGGGGGGTTCCCAATGAGCAGTTCTTC.

This chain connects TRBV11-2 to TRBJ2-7; D not resolved. V lost 0 bases and J 4 bases, leaving 7 bases between the germline ends. Germline CDR1 reads SGHAT; CDR2 reads FQNNGV. The CDR3 extends over 13 amino acids. The CDR3 loop is CASSLDLRYEQYF. The CDR3, as DNA: TGTGCCAGCAGCTTAGATCTGAGGTACGAGCAGTACTTC.

This chain connects TRBV4-1 to TRBJ2-1; 8 bases fit TRBD2. CDR1 MGHRA and CDR2 YSYEKL come from the germline V gene. The CDR3 consists of 14 residues. The V gene end was trimmed by 2 bases and the J gene end by 6 bases; junction bases not matched to a gene: 3. This CDR3 reads CASSQLSGSNEQFF. The CDR3 DNA follows: TGCGCCAGCAGCCAATTAAGCGGGAGCAATGAGCAGTTCTTC.

V usage is TRBV7-9 and J usage is TRBJ1-2; D might be TRBD1 (5 bases). Germline V gene sequence: CDR1 SEHNR, CDR2 FQNEAQ (reference sequence). Trimming took 3 bases from V and 6 from J, leaving 14 bases between them. The length of the CDR3 is 14 residues. CDR3 DNA sequence: TGTGCCAGCAGCTTCACAACTTGGACACATGGCTACACCTTC. It encodes CASSFTTWTHGYTF.

The V call is TRBV18, the J call TRBJ2-3, with 11 bases identical to TRBD2. V lost 3 bases to trimming and J lost 6 bases; unmatched junction nucleotides: 5. The germline V gene encodes CDR1 KGHSH and CDR2 LQKENI. The CDR3 extends over 15 amino acids. The CDR3 here is CASSPIAGGPDTQYF. DNA of the CDR3: TGTGCCAGCTCACCCATAGCGGGGGGGCCGGATACGCAGTATTTT.

The CDR3: CASSFGRELTDTQYF. The DNA of the CDR3 is TGTGCCAGCAGCTTCGGGCGGGAGCTCACAGATACGCAGTATTTT. The J gene is TRBJ2-3, the V gene TRBV7-3; the match to TRBD2 covers 7 bases. CDR3 length: 15 residues. Germline-derived CDR1 and CDR2 are SGHTA and FQGTGA. V gave up 3 bases and J gave up 2 bases; unmatched junction bases: 5. The full variable domain, rest sourced from reference TRBV7-3 and TRBJ2-3, is GAGVSQTPSNKVTEKGKYVELRCDPISGHTALYWYRQSLGQGPEFLIYFQGTGAADDSGLPNDRFFAVRPEGSVSTLKIQRTERGDSAVYLCASSFGRELTDTQYFGPGTRLTVL.

The V and J genes are TRBV7-8 and TRBJ2-1, with a weak D call TRBD1 (6 bases). From germline, CDR1 is SGHVS and CDR2 FQNEAQ. The CDR3 contains 16 residues. V gave up 5 bases and J gave up 3 bases, with 17 bases separating them. DNA for the CDR3: TGTGCCAGCAGCCTATTGGCCGGGACATACTACAATGAGCAGTTCTTC. This translates into CASSLLAGTYYNEQFF. The full variable domain, its missing parts supplied by reference TRBV7-8 and TRBJ2-1, is GAGVSQSPRYKVAKRGQDVALRCDPISGHVSLFWYQQALGQGPEFLTYFQNEAQLDKSGLPSDRFFAERPEGSVSTLKIQRTQQEDSAVYLCASSLLAGTYYNEQFFGPGTRLTVL.